This TCR beta chain was obtained from a study of T cells in women clearing cervical HPV infection (dated by TCRdb to 2017 to 2018). Regarding the research as a whole: The cases were under 30 women with histologically confirmed HPV16-related CIN3 or worse, and 2 of these cases were invasive cancers. Nested within Costa Rica's Guanacaste HPV Natural History Study, an exploratory proof-of-principle case-control study compared TCR repertoires across cervical HPV16 outcomes. Because only a few women had HLA typing data, the possibility that HLA type acted as a confounder could not be ruled out. Quality controls consisted of five blinded duplicates per group, for a total of about 60 samples made up of 50 or so participants and around ten replicates. For cases, a median interval of approximately 140 days, with an interquartile range of about 90 to 210 days, was observed between lesion detection and blood sampling. In the parent cohort, about 10,000 women aged 18 or older were enrolled in Guanacaste, Costa Rica, during 1993 to 1994 and then followed for approximately seven years. Cases had a median age of approximately 35 years compared with roughly 41 for controls, and baseline characteristics showed no significant differences between the groups. Cases and controls were matched on age within five years and on year of sample collection. The controls were about 25 women whose single incident HPV16 infection cleared within 12 months with no development of precancer or cancer. Blood from cases was drawn at the visit where the lesion was first identified, while blood from controls was drawn once the infection was no longer detected. Broader findings and caveats from the paper: By combining richness with V gene abundances, random forest classifiers separated cases from controls with an estimated AUC of 0.83. Because the number of T cells per sample was unknown, the richness differences could reflect varying T-cell content rather than repertoire biology. Whether associations preceded infection or resulted from infection could not be shown with the cross-sectional design, and effector/memory subsets and HPV-specific T cells were not isolated. Cases had lower TRBV6-7 relative abundance than controls (0.11% versus 0.16%; Bonferroni P = 0.0008). Across sequencing depths, CIN3+ cases showed significantly higher TCR repertoire richness than controls, but evenness did not differ between the groups.

Using the immunoSEQ assay, multiplex PCR amplified TCR beta CDR3 regions from an average of roughly 1,200 ng of genomic DNA per sample. Primer bias was corrected in the assay by using a complete synthetic TCR repertoire to establish an amplification baseline. The amplicons were sequenced using the Illumina platform. In the authors' own workflow: Sequences were error-corrected by clustering with frequency ratios and a modified nearest-neighbor algorithm, then analyzed in the immunoSEQ Analyzer with IMGT gene definitions. At each rarefaction depth, TCR richness and evenness were averaged across 20 rarefaction repeats, and samples with fewer sequences than that depth were excluded. Relative abundances of V, D and J genes were compared between groups using Wilcoxon rank sum tests, with FDR correction applied. For the blinded duplicates, the intraclass correlation was around 95% for TCR richness and averaged about 77% across about 64 gene segments. In TCRdb, the immuneACCESS table is reduced to in-frame sequences with V and J assigned. These tables do not hold every clone; where another copy was compared, an unresolved V gene accounts for under half, and the others remain unexplained. The V and J calls and the clone size are those of that table, but D and trimming were determined from the DNA. The data table for this sample lists tens of thousands of clones. The ten largest clones take up less than 8% of the sample.

With regard to this clone: Its antigen has not been determined. Read data end 3 residues before the CDR3 end; the end is taken from the germline J gene. Other DNA sequences of this sample code for an identical CDR3.

Every participant had a single incident cervical HPV16 infection, and women with prevalent HPV16 infections were excluded. Cervical HPV DNA was detected by MY09/MY11 PCR and genotyped by dot-blot hybridization. Around 16 mL of heparinized blood was centrifuged, after which the buffy coat was aliquoted, frozen at -30 degrees C, and then stored at -80 degrees C. Genomic DNA was extracted from buffy coat specimens using QIAGEN kits. V lost 8 bases and J lost 4 bases, and the count of bases not matched to a germline gene is 2. CDR1 and CDR2 are read off the germline V gene as SNHLY and FYNNEI. From cysteine to phenylalanine, the CDR3 is 12 amino acids long. The DNA shown is the part of the CDR3 that was read: 27 bases, in frame from base 1.

The TCR was taken from a woman aged 18-70 years with a cervical HPV16 infection that either progressed to CIN3+ or cleared (not recorded which). Specimen: blood buffy coat. The chain joins TRBV2 to TRBJ1-3, with 7 bases matching TRBD1. The covered CDR3 bases are TGTGCCAGCGGACAGGACGGAAACACC. Protein translation: CASGQDGNT. Given in full, the CDR3 is CASGQDGNTIYF.